These 24 T cell receptor beta chains originate from one sample sequenced in a study of T cells in localized non-small cell lung cancer. Here immunoSEQ multiplex PCR was the method, and the copy in TCRdb shows in-frame clones only, minus some. Here the sample spans about 18,000 clones, approximately 80% being singletons. Sequencing was performed on peripheral blood, taken before any cancer treatment. All receptors come from a male donor aged 60 or over with stage I lung adenocarcinoma.

The chain couples TRBV2 to TRBJ2-7; D gene ambiguous. Germline lookup yields CDR1 SNHLY and CDR2 FYNNEI. V lost 6 bases and J lost 0, with 3 bases in between. CDR3 length equals 11 residues. CDR3 bases: TGTGCCAGCAGGTACTCCTACGAGCAGTACTTC. Translating it yields CASRYSYEQYF.

The chain recombines TRBV4-1 with TRBJ2-7; D not certain. This CDR3 is built from 15 residues. V lost 0 bases, J lost 3 bases, and 12 bases lay in between. Germline V gene sequence: CDR1 MGHRA, CDR2 YSYEKL. As DNA, the CDR3 is TGCGCCAGCAGCCAAGATCAGGTTTCATACTACGAGCAGTACTTC. Protein: CASSQDQVSYYEQYF.

The genes are TRBV19 and TRBJ2-2; tentatively, D is TRBD1 (5 bases). Deletions cut 9 bases from V and 3 bases from J, with 11 bases between. The CDR3 loop spans 13 amino acids. Germline-derived CDR1 and CDR2 are LNHDA and SQIVND (reference sequence). The CDR3 DNA reads TGTGCCAGCAACTTAGGGGACACCGGGGAGCTGTTTTTT. It encodes CASNLGDTGELFF.

J is TRBJ2-6 and V is TRBV7-2; D not resolved. This CDR3 is 17 amino acids long. Trimming stripped 1 base from V and 0 bases from J, with 10 bases between. The germline V gene has CDR1 SGHTA and CDR2 FQGNSA. The CDR3 DNA is TGTGCCAGCAGCTTAGGAATTTGGGGCTCTGGGGCCAACGTCCTGACTTTC. It specifies CASSLGIWGSGANVLTF.

In this sample, this clone turned up once. The CDR3 region is CASSFGGARNSPLHF. The CDR3 DNA reads TGTGCCAGCAGTTTTGGGGGGGCTCGGAATTCACCCCTCCACTTT. The chain uses TRBV27 and TRBJ1-6; tentative D call: TRBD1 (6 bases). This CDR3 has 15 amino acids. Germline V gene lookup returns CDR1 MNHEY and CDR2 SMNVEV (reference sequence). The V end lost 3 bases, the J end lost 7 bases, and 13 bases lay between the germline ends.

V usage is TRBV9 and J usage is TRBJ2-5; D not resolved. The germline V and J ends were trimmed by 4 bases and 4 bases, with 8 bases remaining between them. The CDR3 contains 12 residues. Germline V lookup: CDR1 SGDLS, CDR2 YYNGEE. The CDR3 is CASSYNSETQYF. CDR3 nucleotides: TGTGCCAGCAGCTATAATTCAGAGACCCAGTACTTC.

This chain joins TRBV5-1 and TRBJ2-3; 11 nucleotides align to TRBD2. The CDR3 has 15 amino acids. The germline V gene has CDR1 SGHRS and CDR2 YFSETQ. V shed 7 bases and J 6 bases; nucleotides not matched to a gene: 10. DNA of the CDR3: TGCGCCAGCTTTACTAGCGGGGGCCCCCCCGATACGCAGTATTTT. Its translation: CASFTSGGPPDTQYF.

This rearrangement joins TRBV27 to TRBJ2-6; unclear D gene. Germline V gives CDR1 MNHEY, CDR2 SMNVEV (reference sequence). The V and J ends lost 1 base and 1 base respectively, with 8 bases between them. This CDR3 spans 16 amino acids. CDR3 region: CASSLWGLSGANVLTF. CDR3 DNA sequence: TGTGCCAGCAGTTTATGGGGTCTGTCTGGGGCCAACGTCCTGACTTTC.

This chain joins TRBV10-3 and TRBJ1-5; D gene uncertain. This CDR3 comprises 12 residues. Germline CDR1 reads ENHRY; CDR2 reads SYGVKD. Trimming removed 0 bases at V and 6 bases at J, with 3 bases between. This CDR3 reads CAISESLQPQHF. CDR3 bases: TGTGCCATCAGTGAGTCTCTTCAGCCCCAGCATTTT.

This rearrangement joins TRBV10-2 to TRBJ2-6; TRBD1 might be the D (6 bases). Looked up from germline, CDR1 is WSHSY and CDR2 is SAAADI. Trimming cost V 7 bases and J 2 bases, with 12 bases left between them. The CDR3 length is 15 residues. CDR3 nucleotide sequence: TGCGCCAGCACCCAACAGGGCGCTGGGGCCAACGTCCTGACTTTC. Amino acid sequence: CASTQQGAGANVLTF.

This clone was recorded once. The genes are TRBV5-1 and TRBJ1-2, with a possible D match to TRBD1 (6 bases). The CDR3 has 14 amino acids. V dropped 4 bases and J dropped 8 bases, with 18 bases sitting between them. Per germline, CDR1 SGHRS and CDR2 YFSETQ. The CDR3 region is CASSTGQKTGGYTF. The CDR3 DNA sequence: TGCGCCAGCAGCACCGGACAGAAAACCGGGGGCTACACCTTC. Supplemented by reference TRBV5-1 and TRBJ1-2, the full variable domain reads KAGVTQTPRYLIKTRGQQVTLSCSPISGHRSVSWYQQTPGQGLQFLFEYFSETQRNKGNFPGRFSGRQFSNSRSEMNVSTLELGDSALYLCASSTGQKTGGYTFGSGTRLTVV.

This rearrangement joins TRBV4-3 to TRBJ2-1, with 8 bases that match TRBD1. The CDR3 contains 17 residues. CDR1 and CDR2 (germline): LGHNA, YSLEER. V dropped 0 bases and J dropped 5; count of bases not matched to a gene: 9. The CDR3 sequence is CASSQDGARGLDNEQFF. The CDR3 DNA sequence: TGCGCCAGCAGCCAAGATGGGGCCAGGGGGCTCGACAATGAGCAGTTCTTC.

With regard to this clone: The identical CDR3 is also encoded by other nucleotide sequences in the sample. This chain connects TRBV7-9 to TRBJ1-1; D is possibly TRBD1 (5 bases). Trimming removed 8 bases from V and 1 base from J, with 14 bases in between. Germline V gives CDR1 SEHNR, CDR2 FQNEAQ (reference sequence). This CDR3 contains 14 residues. CDR3 residues: CASAPGERNTEAFF. The DNA for the CDR3 is TGTGCCAGCGCCCCGGGGGAGAGGAACACTGAAGCTTTCTTT.

The chain has TRBV11-3 and TRBJ2-3, with D maybe TRBD2 (5 bases). The CDR3 runs to 14 residues. CDR1 is SGHNT and CDR2 is YENEEA in the germline V gene. The ends were cut back, 1 base at V and 3 bases at J, with 8 bases in the middle. The CDR3 here is CASSLGGGTDTQYF. CDR3 bases: TGTGCCAGCAGCTTAGGTGGAGGTACAGATACGCAGTATTTT.

V and J are TRBV6-5 and TRBJ2-7; D gene uncertain. The CDR3 extends over 13 amino acids. The V and J ends lost 4 bases and 2 bases respectively, with 9 bases between them. CDR1 is MNHEY, CDR2 SVGAGI, per germline. CDR3 bases: TGTGCCAGCAGTTTAGGCAGCCCCTACGAGCAGTACTTC. Translating gives CASSLGSPYEQYF.

The chain combines TRBV7-8 with TRBJ2-1; TRBD2 is a possible D gene (7 bases). The CDR3 length is 13 residues. V gave up 4 bases and J gave up 10 bases, with 14 bases separating them. Germline CDR1 reads SGHVS; CDR2 reads FQNEAQ. DNA of the CDR3: TGTGCCAGCAGCTCGCGGGGGCCCGGAGAGCAGTTCTTC. It is translated as CASSSRGPGEQFF.

The V gene is TRBV30, the J gene TRBJ2-3; D uncertain. Germline V gives CDR1 GTSNPN, CDR2 SVGIG (reference sequence). The CDR3 is 12 residues long. With 2 bases removed from V and 5 bases from J, the gap between germline ends came to 8 bases. CDR3 loop: CAWSKLGDTQYF. The CDR3 DNA sequence: TGTGCCTGGAGTAAATTAGGAGATACGCAGTATTTT.

The J gene is TRBJ2-7, the V gene TRBV11-2, with 8 bases matching TRBD2. This CDR3 is built from 16 residues. Germline assignment: CDR1 SGHAT and CDR2 FQNNGV. Germline trimming cut 0 bases from V and 3 bases from J; bases unmatched to any gene: 7. The CDR3 is CASSLDLFGGGYEQYF. CDR3 nucleotides: TGTGCCAGCAGCTTAGATCTTTTCGGGGGGGGCTACGAGCAGTACTTC.

The V call is TRBV29-1, the J call TRBJ2-3; possibly TRBD2 for D (6 bases). The CDR3 length is 13 residues. Deletions cut 6 bases from V and 2 bases from J, with 12 bases between. Germline loops: CDR1 SQVTM, CDR2 ANQGSEA. The CDR3 loop reads CSVLGGITDTQYF. In DNA, the CDR3 is TGCAGCGTGCTGGGGGGTATCACAGATACGCAGTATTTT.

The chain employs TRBV28 and TRBJ2-1; unclear D gene. CDR3 size: 16 residues. Germline V lookup: CDR1 MDHEN, CDR2 SYDVKM. Trimming removed 3 bases at V and 0 bases at J, with 12 bases between. The CDR3 DNA reads TGTGCCAGCAGTTTGGTGCTGAAAAGCTCCTACAATGAGCAGTTCTTC. Its translation: CASSLVLKSSYNEQFF.

This clone was counted a single time. J is TRBJ1-2 and V is TRBV30, with a tentative D call TRBD1 (6 bases). V gave up 5 bases and J gave up 7 bases, with 17 bases separating them. The germline gives CDR1 GTSNPN, CDR2 SVGIG (reference sequence). The CDR3 contains 13 residues. CDR3 amino acids: CAWGDTQTGGYTF. DNA of the CDR3: TGTGCCTGGGGGGACACCCAAACAGGTGGCTACACCTTC.

V usage is TRBV7-8 and J usage is TRBJ1-2; the D is unclear. Trimming took 5 bases from V and 4 from J, leaving 8 bases between them. The CDR3 has 12 residues. The germline V gene encodes CDR1 SGHVS and CDR2 FQNEAQ. The CDR3 nucleotides read TGTGCCAGCAGCCCTACTTCCTATGGCTACACCTTC. This translates into CASSPTSYGYTF.

The V gene is TRBV7-2, the J gene TRBJ1-4; TRBD1 agrees at 9 bases. Germline CDR1 is SGHTA and CDR2 is FQGNSA. The CDR3 consists of 17 residues. The junction had 14 bases not matched to a gene; V was cut back by 4 bases and J by 8 bases. In nucleotides, the CDR3 is TGTGCCAGCAGCTCTTACGGGCCGGGACAGGGTGGGGAAAAACTGTTTTTT. Translating it yields CASSSYGPGQGGEKLFF.

This rearrangement joins TRBV19 to TRBJ2-5, with a weak D call TRBD2 (7 bases). The length of the CDR3 is 15 residues. Trimming took 7 bases from V and 5 from J, leaving 20 bases between them. The germline gives CDR1 LNHDA, CDR2 SQIVND (reference sequence). CDR3 bases: TGTGCCAGTAAGAATCGGGCGGGGGCCGGGGAGACCCAGTACTTC. Its translation is CASKNRAGAGETQYF.